The rows below give T cell receptor beta chains drawn from one sample of a study of T cell responses to AZD1222 COVID-19 vaccine. Only in-frame clones appear in the TCRdb table, and some are missing; sequencing was by immunoSEQ multiplex PCR. The sample includes 150,000 to 200,000 clones, around 90% of them seen just once. The sample was peripheral blood, taken on day 0 of AZD1222 vaccination. These receptors originate from an adult in good health. Each CDR3 is given with its conserved first and last residue. Fields, in order: V gene, clone size, J gene, D gene, CDR3 protein, CDR3 DNA. A D gene is named only where the DNA matches it firmly. Clone size appears in some rows only: once, few, many, or a class for an expanded clone.

V gene: TRBV6-5
clone size: NA
J gene: TRBJ1-5
D gene: NA
CDR3 protein: CASSYRGGQPQHF
CDR3 DNA: TGTGCCAGCAGTTATAGGGGAGGTCAGCCCCAGCATTTT

V gene: TRBV20-1
clone size: once
J gene: TRBJ1-1
D gene: NA
CDR3 protein: CSASWNTEAFF
CDR3 DNA: TGCAGTGCGTCCTGGAACACTGAAGCTTTCTTT

V gene: TRBV19
clone size: NA
J gene: TRBJ1-5
D gene: TRBD1
CDR3 protein: CASTRGQGRIFNQPQHF
CDR3 DNA: TGTGCCAGTACTAGAGGACAGGGGCGAATATTCAATCAGCCCCAGCATTTT

V gene: TRBV14
clone size: NA
J gene: TRBJ2-1
D gene: NA
CDR3 protein: CASSQMRINEQFF
CDR3 DNA: TGTGCCAGCAGCCAAATGCGGATCAATGAGCAGTTCTTC

V gene: TRBV24-1
clone size: once
J gene: TRBJ1-3
D gene: NA
CDR3 protein: CATMSSGNTIYF
CDR3 DNA: TGTGCCACCATGAGCTCTGGAAACACCATATATTTT

V gene: TRBV7-2
clone size: NA
J gene: TRBJ2-5
D gene: NA
CDR3 protein: CASSLPSQGAGETQYF
CDR3 DNA: TGTGCCAGCAGCTTACCCTCACAAGGGGCAGGGGAGACCCAGTACTTC

V gene: TRBV7-2
clone size: NA
J gene: TRBJ2-7
D gene: NA
CDR3 protein: CASSLTEYEQYF
CDR3 DNA: TGTGCCAGCAGCCTGACGGAGTACGAGCAGTACTTC

V gene: TRBV6-5
clone size: NA
J gene: TRBJ2-7
D gene: TRBD2
CDR3 protein: CASSRLAGAGEQYF
CDR3 DNA: TGTGCCAGCAGTCGACTAGCGGGAGCGGGCGAGCAGTACTTC

V gene: TRBV27
clone size: NA
J gene: TRBJ1-2
D gene: NA
CDR3 protein: CASSDRNYGYTF
CDR3 DNA: TGTGCCAGCTCCGACAGAAACTATGGCTACACCTTC

V gene: TRBV20-1
clone size: NA
J gene: TRBJ2-1
D gene: TRBD2
CDR3 protein: CSASRLAGGFDEQFF
CDR3 DNA: TGCAGTGCTAGTCGACTAGCGGGAGGGTTTGATGAGCAGTTCTTC

V gene: TRBV21-1
clone size: NA
J gene: TRBJ1-1
D gene: NA
CDR3 protein: CASSAGQGLNTEAFF
CDR3 DNA: TGTGCCAGCAGCGCTGGACAGGGATTGAACACTGAAGCTTTCTTT

V gene: TRBV30
clone size: NA
J gene: TRBJ2-7
D gene: NA
CDR3 protein: CAWGETLHEQYF
CDR3 DNA: TGTGCCTGGGGGGAGACACTCCACGAGCAGTACTTC

V gene: TRBV18
clone size: NA
J gene: TRBJ1-1
D gene: NA
CDR3 protein: CASSALTREGGLNTEAFF
CDR3 DNA: TGTGCCAGCTCAGCCCTAACCCGGGAGGGCGGACTGAACACTGAAGCTTTCTTT

V gene: TRBV6-4
clone size: NA
J gene: TRBJ2-2
D gene: NA
CDR3 protein: CASTEGAGDTNTGELFF
CDR3 DNA: TGTGCCAGCACCGAAGGGGCCGGGGATACCAACACCGGGGAGCTGTTTTTT

V gene: TRBV24-1
clone size: NA
J gene: TRBJ1-2
D gene: NA
CDR3 protein: CATTTGEGSYGYTF
CDR3 DNA: TGTGCCACAACAACGGGGGAGGGGAGCTATGGCTACACCTTC

V gene: TRBV28
clone size: NA
J gene: TRBJ1-5
D gene: TRBD1
CDR3 protein: CASSLARGQGAPQHF
CDR3 DNA: TGTGCCAGCAGTCTCGCCCGCGGACAGGGGGCGCCCCAGCATTTT

V gene: TRBV11-2
clone size: NA
J gene: TRBJ1-1
D gene: NA
CDR3 protein: CASSREPFTEAFF
CDR3 DNA: TGTGCCAGCAGCAGGGAACCGTTCACTGAAGCTTTCTTT

V gene: TRBV13
clone size: NA
J gene: TRBJ2-1
D gene: NA
CDR3 protein: CASSGKGGDNEQFF
CDR3 DNA: TGTGCCAGCAGCGGCAAGGGGGGAGACAATGAGCAGTTCTTC

V gene: TRBV19
clone size: NA
J gene: TRBJ2-2
D gene: NA
CDR3 protein: CASNADTGELFF
CDR3 DNA: TGTGCCAGTAATGCGGACACCGGGGAGCTGTTTTTT

V gene: TRBV3-1/TRBV3-2
clone size: NA
J gene: TRBJ1-1
D gene: NA
CDR3 protein: CASSPNEANTEAFF
CDR3 DNA: TGTGCCAGCAGCCCGAACGAGGCAAACACTGAAGCTTTCTTT

V gene: TRBV27
clone size: NA
J gene: TRBJ1-2
D gene: TRBD1
CDR3 protein: CASSPDRGYSYGYTF
CDR3 DNA: TGTGCCAGCAGTCCAGACAGGGGATATAGCTATGGCTACACCTTC

V gene: TRBV7-2
clone size: NA
J gene: TRBJ2-3
D gene: TRBD1
CDR3 protein: CASSHRDRWDTQYF
CDR3 DNA: TGTGCCAGCAGCCACCGGGACAGGTGGGATACGCAGTATTTT

V gene: TRBV5-8
clone size: once
J gene: TRBJ2-1
D gene: TRBD2
CDR3 protein: CASSTGTRASNEQFF
CDR3 DNA: TGTGCCAGCAGCACCGGGACTAGGGCTTCCAATGAGCAGTTCTTC

V gene: TRBV7-9
clone size: NA
J gene: TRBJ1-1
D gene: TRBD1
CDR3 protein: CASDSWRVETGGEGTEAFF
CDR3 DNA: TGTGCCAGCGATTCCTGGCGGGTGGAGACAGGGGGCGAGGGGACTGAAGCTTTCTTT

V gene: TRBV30
clone size: NA
J gene: TRBJ1-1
D gene: NA
CDR3 protein: CAWGGRMNTEAFF
CDR3 DNA: TGTGCCTGGGGGGGACGAATGAACACTGAAGCTTTCTTT

V gene: TRBV11-3
clone size: NA
J gene: TRBJ2-2
D gene: NA
CDR3 protein: CASSPRPTGELFF
CDR3 DNA: TGTGCCAGCAGCCCCCGGCCTACCGGGGAGCTGTTTTTT

V gene: TRBV6-6
clone size: NA
J gene: TRBJ1-1
D gene: NA
CDR3 protein: CASSYGGGDTEAFF
CDR3 DNA: TGTGCCAGCAGTTACGGAGGGGGTGACACTGAAGCTTTCTTT

V gene: TRBV7-9
clone size: NA
J gene: TRBJ2-7
D gene: NA
CDR3 protein: CASTPGGYEQYF
CDR3 DNA: TGTGCCAGCACCCCCGGGGGCTACGAGCAGTACTTC

V gene: TRBV5-4
clone size: once
J gene: TRBJ2-7
D gene: NA
CDR3 protein: CASSPGEGPQYF
CDR3 DNA: TGTGCCAGCAGCCCGGGTGAGGGACCCCAGTACTTC

V gene: TRBV2
clone size: NA
J gene: TRBJ1-3
D gene: NA
CDR3 protein: CASGEQTAVNTIYF
CDR3 DNA: TGTGCCAGCGGGGAACAGACAGCGGTAAACACCATATATTTT

V gene: TRBV6-1
clone size: NA
J gene: TRBJ2-1
D gene: TRBD2
CDR3 protein: CASSENASGSRNEQFF
CDR3 DNA: TGTGCCAGCAGTGAAAACGCTAGCGGGAGTCGCAATGAGCAGTTCTTC

V gene: TRBV5-6
clone size: NA
J gene: TRBJ2-1
D gene: TRBD1
CDR3 protein: CASSLGTGFHEQFF
CDR3 DNA: TGTGCCAGCAGCTTGGGGACAGGGTTTCATGAGCAGTTCTTC

V gene: TRBV6-1
clone size: NA
J gene: TRBJ1-1
D gene: NA
CDR3 protein: CASSEQWGGGSEAFF
CDR3 DNA: TGTGCCAGCAGTGAACAATGGGGAGGTGGGTCTGAAGCTTTCTTT

V gene: TRBV4-1
clone size: NA
J gene: TRBJ2-3
D gene: NA
CDR3 protein: CASSRGGLSTDTQYF
CDR3 DNA: TGCGCCAGCAGCCGTGGAGGCCTCAGCACAGATACGCAGTATTTT

V gene: TRBV7-2
clone size: NA
J gene: TRBJ2-3
D gene: NA
CDR3 protein: CASSLNSLGTDTQYF
CDR3 DNA: TGTGCCAGCAGCTTAAACTCCCTGGGCACAGATACGCAGTATTTT

V gene: TRBV3-1/TRBV3-2
clone size: NA
J gene: TRBJ1-5
D gene: NA
CDR3 protein: CASSQVLENQPQHF
CDR3 DNA: TGTGCCAGCAGCCAAGTACTAGAAAATCAGCCCCAGCATTTT

V gene: TRBV19
clone size: NA
J gene: TRBJ2-2
D gene: NA
CDR3 protein: CASIPVMGNTGELFF
CDR3 DNA: TGTGCCAGTATCCCGGTAATGGGGAACACCGGGGAGCTGTTTTTT